This T cell receptor (beta chain) is drawn from a study of T cell repertoires in ileal Crohn's disease. Study as a whole: About half received postoperative treatment, 10 to 11 with thiopurines and 15 to 20 anti-TNF. Study-level findings and limits: Clonal expansions were more frequent in active smokers than non-smokers at surgery. Mucosal expansions were suggested to be mainly CD8 T cells.

Data came from immunoSEQ multiplex PCR; TCRdb stores just in-frame clones and leaves some out. The sample shows tens of thousands of clones, 80% to 90% of them seen only once. Germline V gene lookup returns CDR1 MNHEY and CDR2 SVGAGI. With 7 bases removed from V and 3 bases from J, the gap between germline ends came to 15 bases. This CDR3 is 14 amino acids long. Points on this clone: Antigen unknown.

V gene TRBV6-5 combines with J gene TRBJ1-1; D is possibly TRBD1 (5 bases). The TCR comes from an adult with Crohn's disease. Material for sequencing was ileal tissue. CDR3 nucleotide sequence: TGTGCCAGCATCCCAGGGTCCCAGGACACTGAAGCTTTCTTT. Amino acid sequence: CASIPGSQDTEAFF.